This TCR beta chain emerged from a study of CD8+CD57+ T cells in acquired aplastic anemia. Study as a whole: Sorted CD4+ and CD8+ cells yielded roughly 3 ug of DNA on average. As sequenced from healthy donors, CD4+ cells averaged roughly 11 million reads.

It was genomic DNA that served as the template for profiling TCR beta VDJ and CDR3. TCRdb recomputed calls from the reads with MiXCR, one row per CDR3 protein. In the table there are some 220,000 distinct CDR3 sequences, roughly 35% of which are singletons. V shed 1 base, J shed 3 bases, and the junction held 9 bases outside the gene matches. Germline V gene lookup returns CDR1 MGHDK and CDR2 SYGVNS. The CDR3 contains 18 residues. This TCR was recovered from a human donor in good health, serving as a control. The sequencing sample was made of sorted CD4+, CD8+, or CD8+CD57+ T cells (not recorded which) from PBMCs. The chain couples TRBV25-1 to TRBJ1-1; 12 bases align to TRBD1. CDR3 nucleotide sequence: TGTGCCAGCAGTGAATTGGGTCCGGGACAGGGGGCTGACACTGAAGCTTTCTTT. Protein: CASSELGPGQGADTEAFF.